The source of this TCR beta chain is a study of technical replicates of blood from four donors. Measured with immunoSEQ multiplex PCR; TCRdb has only the in-frame clones, and not every one. The table shows some 81,000 clones, with roughly nine tenths occurring only once. Trimming took off 6 bases at V and 3 bases at J, with 15 bases between the two ends. The CDR3 totals 14 residues. The germline CDR1 and CDR2 sequences are SNHLY and FYNNEI. V usage is TRBV2 and J usage is TRBJ2-7; D possibly corresponds to TRBD2 (6 bases). The sequence came from a human donor in good health. Material for sequencing was T cells isolated from PBMCs. The CDR3 bases are TGTGCCAGCAGCCCCAGTGGAGGGGACTACGAGCAGTACTTC. It codes for CASSPSGGDYEQYF.